Listed here are 21 T cell receptor beta chains from one sample, sequenced in a study of cytomegalovirus exposure and HLA in healthy donors. PCR was performed using 60 Vbeta and 13 Jbeta primers. The data were produced by immunoSEQ multiplex PCR, yet TCRdb's version contains in-frame clones alone and is incomplete. The table records about 130,000 clones, under 85% of them present only once. The sequenced material came from PBMCs. Receptor source: a man under 40 in good health and CMV-seronegative.

This sequence joins TRBV5-1 and TRBJ2-5, with D hard to call. CDR1 is SGHRS, CDR2 YFSETQ, per germline. CDR3 length: 13 amino acids. The ends were cut back, 1 base at V and 1 base at J, with 5 bases in the middle. In DNA form, the CDR3 reads TGCGCCAGCAGCTTGATAGTCCAAGAGACCCAGTACTTC. The encoded protein is CASSLIVQETQYF.

This clone was seen only a few times. The chain uses TRBV4-3 and TRBJ2-7; D gene ambiguous. This CDR3 is 13 amino acids long. Germline CDR1 LGHNA, CDR2 YSLEER. Trimming pared 1 base from V and 2 bases from J, leaving 6 bases between. The CDR3 nucleotides are TGCGCCAGCAGCCAAGCGGTGGCCTACGAGCAGTACTTC. This codes for CASSQAVAYEQYF.

V is TRBV5-1 and J is TRBJ1-1; D is possibly TRBD1 (5 bases). Germline CDR1 and CDR2: SGHRS and YFSETQ. The CDR3 is 16 residues long. V was clipped by 1 base and J by 4 bases, with 17 bases between them. The CDR3 loop reads CASSLYVSGLGTEAFF. CDR3 nucleotides: TGCGCCAGCAGCTTGTATGTGTCAGGGTTGGGCACTGAAGCTTTCTTT. Using reference TRBV5-1 and TRBJ1-1 for the parts outside the CDR3, the full variable domain is KAGVTQTPRYLIKTRGQQVTLSCSPISGHRSVSWYQQTPGQGLQFLFEYFSETQRNKGNFPGRFSGRQFSNSRSEMNVSTLELGDSALYLCASSLYVSGLGTEAFFGQGTRLTVV.

The rearrangement uses TRBV5-1 and TRBJ2-7; TRBD1 is a possible D gene (5 bases). The CDR3 is made up of 15 amino acids. Germline V gene data show CDR1 as SGHRS and CDR2 as YFSETQ. Deletions cut 4 bases from V and 1 base from J, with 15 bases between. CDR3 sequence reads: CASSRETAISYEQYF. The CDR3 region has the DNA TGCGCCAGCAGCCGCGAGACAGCCATTTCCTACGAGCAGTACTTC.

This clone was picked up one time. The V and J genes are TRBV4-3 and TRBJ2-7, with a tentative D call TRBD2 (5 bases). V was pared by 1 base and J by 5 bases, with 12 bases between. Germline V gene sequence: CDR1 LGHNA, CDR2 YSLEER. The length of the CDR3 is 14 residues. In DNA, the CDR3 is TGCGCCAGCAGCCAAGTAAGTCTAGCCAACGAGCAGTACTTC. This gives the protein CASSQVSLANEQYF.

In its sample, this clone was seen once. The genes are TRBV5-4 and TRBJ2-7, with 12 bases identical to TRBD2. V lost 6 bases and J lost 3; bases outside the gene matches: 13. The germline CDR1 and CDR2 sequences are SGHNT and YYREEE (reference sequence). CDR3 length equals 17 residues. The CDR3 here is CASTTVRTSGVVYEQYF. The CDR3 bases are TGTGCCAGCACGACTGTCCGGACTAGCGGGGTCGTCTACGAGCAGTACTTC.

V and J are TRBV7-4 and TRBJ1-3; 8 positions agree with TRBD1. V was clipped by 6 bases and J by 3 bases; unmatched bases: 19. This CDR3 comprises 19 residues. Germline V gene data show CDR1 as SGHVT and CDR2 as SQSDAQ. CDR3 nucleotide sequence: TGTGCCAGCAGGCTAGGCGACAGGGGAGCCTTCCAACGTGGAAACACCATATATTTT. It yields the protein CASRLGDRGAFQRGNTIYF.

The chain uses TRBV5-4 and TRBJ2-2; TRBD2 agrees at 13 bases. The CDR3 is 15 residues long. Unmatched junction bases numbered 3, after V lost 4 bases and J lost 6 bases. Germline CDR1 SGHNT, CDR2 YYREEE (reference sequence). Here the CDR3 DNA reads TGTGCCAGCAGCGGACTAGCGGGAGTCCCCGGGGAGCTGTTTTTT. Translation: CASSGLAGVPGELFF.

This clone was counted only a few times. At the DNA level, this CDR3 is encoded by other sequences in the same sample as well. The chain joins TRBV28 to TRBJ1-2; D remains ambiguous. The CDR3 is 12 residues long. The ends were cut back, 3 bases at V and 2 bases at J, with 4 bases in the middle. Germline lookup yields CDR1 MDHEN and CDR2 SYDVKM. The CDR3 sequence is CASSLLNYGYTF. CDR3 coding DNA: TGTGCCAGCAGTTTGTTAAACTATGGCTACACCTTC.

The chain couples TRBV7-2 to TRBJ2-5; D is perhaps TRBD2 (5 bases). The CDR3 has 17 amino acids. Germline V CDR1 and CDR2: SGHTA, FQGNSA. Trimming cost V 1 base and J 3 bases, with 18 bases left between them. This CDR3 reads CASSLGPSVPGKETQYF. The CDR3 DNA is TGTGCCAGCAGCTTAGGCCCCTCGGTTCCCGGGAAAGAGACCCAGTACTTC. Variable domain in full (rest from reference TRBV7-2 and TRBJ2-5): GAGVSQSPSNKVTEKGKDVELRCDPISGHTALYWYRQSLGQGLEFLIYFQGNSAPDKSGLPSDRFSAERTGGSVSTLTIQRTQQEDSAVYLCASSLGPSVPGKETQYFGPGTRLLVL.

V usage is TRBV15 and J usage is TRBJ2-7, with a possible D match to TRBD1 (5 bases). The germline V gene encodes CDR1 LNHNV and CDR2 YYDKDF (reference sequence). The CDR3 runs to 15 residues. Trimming took 5 bases from V and 0 from J, leaving 14 bases between them. CDR3 sequence reads: CATSLGPPSSYEQYF. In DNA form, the CDR3 reads TGTGCCACCAGCTTGGGGCCCCCGAGCTCCTACGAGCAGTACTTC.

The rearrangement joins TRBV5-8 to TRBJ2-3; D may be TRBD2 (6 bases). The CDR3 loop spans 16 amino acids. Germline V gene lookup returns CDR1 SGHTS and CDR2 YDEGEE. The V and J ends lost 4 bases and 6 bases respectively, with 21 bases between them. The CDR3: CASSARLVYLQDTQYF. As DNA, the CDR3 is TGTGCCAGCAGCGCCCGACTAGTTTACCTGCAGGATACGCAGTATTTT.

The chain links TRBV7-9 to TRBJ2-3; TRBD2 might be the D (5 bases). Germline values: CDR1 SEHNR, CDR2 FQNEAQ (reference sequence). This CDR3 has 13 residues. V was cut by 4 bases and J by 5 bases, with 10 bases left in between. CDR3 nucleotides: TGTGCCAGCAGCTCCCCTGGACTAGATACGCAGTATTTT. Translated: CASSSPGLDTQYF.

In DNA form, the CDR3 reads TGCAGTGCCCATAGCCGTGGGGAGCAGTTCTTC. Its translation is CSAHSRGEQFF. This chain links TRBV20-1 with TRBJ2-1; D uncertain. Trimming shortened V by 6 bases and J by 10 bases, and 13 bases separated the two germline ends. Germline CDR1 reads DFQATT; CDR2 reads SNEGSKA (reference sequence). This CDR3 has 11 residues.

The count of this clone is one. This sequence joins TRBV30 and TRBJ2-1, with a weak D call TRBD2 (6 bases). The CDR3 extends over 17 amino acids. Looked up from germline, CDR1 is GTSNPN and CDR2 is SVGIG (reference sequence). Trimming shortened V by 0 bases and J by 2 bases, and 17 bases separated the two germline ends. CDR3 DNA: TGTGCCTGGAGTGTACCCCTATCGGGGGACGCCTACAATGAGCAGTTCTTC. Its translation: CAWSVPLSGDAYNEQFF. The whole variable domain, remainder taken from reference TRBV30 and TRBJ2-1, is SQTIHQWPATLVQPVGSPLSLECTVEGTSNPNLYWYRQAAGRGLQLLFYSVGIGQISSEVPQNLSASRPQDRQFILSSKKLLLSDSGFYLCAWSVPLSGDAYNEQFFGPGTRLTVL.

This rearrangement joins TRBV9 to TRBJ2-7; D might be TRBD2 (7 bases). V was cut by 0 bases and J by 6 bases, with 16 bases left in between. Germline V lookup: CDR1 SGDLS, CDR2 YYNGEE. The CDR3 sequence is 15 residues long. CDR3 amino acids: CASSVVGGQDGEQYF. The CDR3 bases are TGTGCCAGCAGCGTAGTCGGGGGGCAGGATGGCGAGCAGTACTTC. Looking up the rest from reference TRBV9 and TRBJ2-7 gives the full variable domain: DSGVTQTPKHLITATGQRVTLRCSPRSGDLSVYWYQQSLDQGLQFLIQYYNGEERAKGNILERFSAQQFPDLHSELNLSSLELGDSALYFCASSVVGGQDGEQYFGPGTRLTVT.

The V call is TRBV27, the J call TRBJ1-1, with 7 bases lining up with TRBD1. Germline V gene data show CDR1 as MNHEY and CDR2 as SMNVEV (reference sequence). The V and J ends lost 6 bases and 0 bases, in that order; junction bases with no gene match: 1. The CDR3 is made up of 13 amino acids. The CDR3 DNA reads as TGTGCCAGCAGGGGACAGATGAACACTGAAGCTTTCTTT. This sequence encodes CASRGQMNTEAFF.

Here the CDR3 reads CASSLSVRGTEAFF. DNA for the CDR3: TGTGCCAGCAGTTTGTCCGTTAGGGGGACTGAAGCTTTCTTT. This rearrangement joins TRBV28 to TRBJ1-1, with D possibly matching TRBD1 (6 bases). The CDR3 is 14 residues long. V was trimmed by 3 bases and J by 5 bases, leaving 13 bases between them. Germline V gene sequence: CDR1 MDHEN, CDR2 SYDVKM.

This clone appeared a single time. This chain uses TRBV27 with TRBJ1-6; D might be TRBD1 (6 bases). Trimming removed 2 bases from V and 4 bases from J, with 15 bases in between. Germline V gene lookup returns CDR1 MNHEY and CDR2 SMNVEV (reference sequence). CDR3 length equals 17 residues. This CDR3 reads CASSLGQTPIYNSPLHF. CDR3 sequence (DNA): TGTGCCAGCAGTTTAGGACAGACCCCGATTTATAATTCACCCCTCCACTTT.

This clone was recorded a few times. This sequence joins TRBV7-3 and TRBJ2-3; 10 nucleotides align to TRBD2. V trimming: 5 bases; J trimming: 4 bases; junction bases outside the gene matches: 9. This CDR3 is 16 amino acids long. From germline, CDR1 is SGHTA and CDR2 FQGTGA. CDR3 DNA: TGTGCCAGCAGCACTATTCTAGCGGGAGCCGCAGATACGCAGTATTTT. Translating it yields CASSTILAGAADTQYF.

The chain combines TRBV6-5 with TRBJ2-3, with D possibly being TRBD2 (5 bases). This CDR3 is 13 amino acids long. Trimming shortened V by 5 bases and J by 0 bases, and 6 bases separated the two germline ends. CDR1 is MNHEY and CDR2 is SVGAGI in the germline V gene. The CDR3, as DNA: TGTGCCAGCAGTACGGGGAGCACAGATACGCAGTATTTT. Residues: CASSTGSTDTQYF.